This T cell receptor (beta chain) appears in the sequencing data of a study of cytomegalovirus exposure and HLA in healthy donors. Concerning this clone: Its antigen is unknown.

13 Jbeta primers and 60 Vbeta primers were used for the PCR. Method: immunoSEQ multiplex PCR; TCRdb's copy keeps in-frame clones and lacks some. The clone table shows 150,000 to 200,000 clones, with the ten largest holding about 0.8%. Study findings and constraints: Later, an analysis showed that TCR beta chains associated with HLA were more clonally expanded than others that were equally common.

The source is a young woman in good health and CMV-seropositive. Specimen: PBMCs.

CDR3: CASSRGLDGEQYF. The CDR3 DNA reads TGTGCCAGTAGTAGGGGACTAGACGGCGAGCAGTACTTC. The V gene is TRBV19, the J gene TRBJ2-7; TRBD2 aligns across 8 bases. The germline V gene has CDR1 LNHDA and CDR2 SQIVND (reference sequence). The CDR3 length is 13 residues. The ends lost 4 bases at V and 6 bases at J; junction bases unmatched: 5.